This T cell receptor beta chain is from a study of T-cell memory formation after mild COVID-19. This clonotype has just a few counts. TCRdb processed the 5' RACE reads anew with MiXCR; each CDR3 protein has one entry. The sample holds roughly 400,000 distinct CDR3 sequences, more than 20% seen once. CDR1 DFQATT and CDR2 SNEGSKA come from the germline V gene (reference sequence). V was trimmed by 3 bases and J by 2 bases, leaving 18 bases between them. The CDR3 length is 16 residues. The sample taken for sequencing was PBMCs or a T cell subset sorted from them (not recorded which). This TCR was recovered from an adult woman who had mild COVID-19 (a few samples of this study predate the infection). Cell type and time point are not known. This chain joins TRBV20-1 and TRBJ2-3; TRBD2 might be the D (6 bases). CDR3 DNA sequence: TGCAGTGCTAGGCGGTTGATCGGCGGGACCACAGATACGCAGTATTTT. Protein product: CSARRLIGGTTDTQYF.